This T cell receptor beta chain was obtained from a study of shared clonotypes between healthy human individuals. This CDR3 region has 15 residues. V lost 4 bases and J lost 8; bases outside the gene matches: 11. Germline V gene sequence: CDR1 SGHRS, CDR2 YFSETQ. Assay: immunoSEQ multiplex PCR; the TCRdb copy retains only in-frame clones and omits some. The data hold roughly 2.5 million clones, with approximately 94% observed a single time. This rearrangement joins TRBV5-1 to TRBJ2-1; TRBD2 agrees at 8 bases. The sequenced material came from naive CD4+ T cells sorted from blood. Subset of the sample: CD45RA+ positively selected. The TCR sequence derives from a young man in good health. The CDR3 is CASSRSGRGLDEQFF. Here the CDR3 DNA reads TGCGCCAGCAGCCGAAGCGGGAGAGGACTCGATGAGCAGTTCTTC.